This TCR beta chain was sequenced during a study of T-cell memory formation after mild COVID-19. General study findings and limits: Confirmation was lacking for SARS-CoV-2 specificity of second-wave clones that peaked on day 37. Day 15 to 85 contracting clones showed balanced CD4/CD8; later expanders leaned CD4+.

This clonotype appeared a few times. Its antigen is undetermined. Using its own MiXCR run on the 5' RACE reads, TCRdb lists one record per CDR3 protein. The profile shows hundreds of thousands of distinct CDR3 sequences, around 19% of them singletons. The clonotype was recovered from an adult woman who had mild COVID-19 (a few samples of this study predate the infection). Cell type and time point are not known. Sequencing was performed on PBMCs or a T cell subset sorted from them (not recorded which).

CDR3 region: CATSATDSSTVQYF. For the CDR3, the DNA is TGTGCCACCAGTGCTACGGACTCCTCTACGGTGCAGTACTTC. The rearrangement uses TRBV24-1 and TRBJ2-7, with a possible D match to TRBD2 (5 bases). The V end lost 5 bases, the J end lost 9 bases, and 19 bases lay between the germline ends. From germline, CDR1 is KGHDR and CDR2 SFDVKD. The CDR3 is 14 amino acids.